This entry features one T cell receptor beta chain sequence. Its antigen is unknown. The same CDR3 arises from other DNA sequences in this sample as well. This PCR relied on a set of 60 Vbeta primers and 13 Jbeta primers. The data were produced by immunoSEQ multiplex PCR, yet TCRdb's version contains in-frame clones alone and is incomplete. Among some 150,000 clones listed, roughly 80% were seen once. The data stem from a study of cytomegalovirus exposure and HLA in healthy donors. Regarding the study as a whole: TCR beta sequences numbering more than 15,000 were associated with HLA alleles at 0.05 false discovery rate in a later analysis.

Per germline, CDR1 MGHRA and CDR2 YSYEKL. The length of the CDR3 is 16 residues. Between the trimmed V and J ends, which lost 5 bases and 0 bases, there was a span of 11 bases. J is TRBJ1-6 and V is TRBV4-1; D unclear. The sequenced sample was PBMCs. This sequence was found in a female donor in good health and CMV-seronegative. The DNA for the CDR3 is TGCGCCAGCAGCGAGACATCCAGCTCCTATAATTCACCCCTCCACTTT. As protein: CASSETSSSYNSPLHF.